This T cell receptor beta chain was documented in a study of HIV-infected patients and healthy controls. Study-level points and caveats: About three months of therapy was arguably too brief to observe immune reconstitution in treated samples. Unequal distinct sequence numbers between patients and controls complicated comparisons.

Antiretroviral therapy had run roughly three months, about 14 weeks, before follow-up blood collection. The repertoire came from unfractionated whole blood and reflected all unsorted peripheral T cells. The V end was cut by 4 bases, the J end by 7 bases, with 15 bases between. CDR3 length: 13 amino acids. CDR1 is SQVTM, CDR2 ANQGSEA, per germline. cDNA was made from approximately 0.55 ug RNA using alpha and beta constant primers. Separate chain-specific third strand synthesis with multiplexing indices produced the alpha and beta libraries. TCRdb re-called the 5' RACE reads through MiXCR, storing one row per CDR3 protein. There are roughly 15,000 distinct CDR3 sequences in the sample; around 12% occur only once, and approximately 40% lies in the top ten. This clonotype has ten or more counts. The antigen is unknown.

Sequenced material: blood, taken during antiretroviral therapy. The chain has TRBV29-1 and TRBJ2-3; tentative D call: TRBD2 (5 bases). The receptor was derived from an adult with HIV infection. The donor label of this sample is uncertain. CDR3 loop: CSVGETSGNTQYF. The CDR3 DNA is TGCAGCGTTGGGGAGACCTCAGGAAATACGCAGTATTTT.